This T cell receptor beta chain was retrieved from a study of blood T cell repertoires in COVID-19. About the study: T cells, B-cell-depleted T cells, or PBMCs supplied cDNA or gDNA.

Here immunoSEQ multiplex PCR was the method, and the copy in TCRdb shows in-frame clones only, minus some. This repertoire shows about 440,000 clones, roughly nine tenths found once; its top ten account for nearly 2%. Participant age was roughly 18 to 90 years, and participants resided in fewer than 25 US areas. V lost 4 bases to trimming and J lost 1 base, with 16 bases between them. CDR3 length: 16 amino acids. CDR1 is SEHNR and CDR2 is FQNEAQ in the germline V gene (reference sequence). The receptor was derived from a woman between 18 and 30 years old with acute COVID-19. The chain joins TRBV7-9 to TRBJ1-1; no definite D call. Specimen: PBMCs or T cells enriched from blood (not recorded which). The CDR3 loop reads CASSSWTVASNTEAFF. The CDR3 nucleotides read TGTGCCAGCAGCTCCTGGACTGTGGCCTCGAACACTGAAGCTTTCTTT.